The clone carrying this T cell receptor (beta chain) was seen many times. Its antigen is not identified. At the DNA level, this CDR3 is encoded by other sequences in the same sample as well. This record comes from a study of shared clonotypes between healthy human individuals. The study's findings and limits: Non-shared clonotypes were found to have lower generation probabilities than the clonotypes that were shared by all four of the sorted-subset donors.

CDR3 length equals 12 residues. Trimming stripped 4 bases from V and 2 bases from J, with 8 bases between. Germline lookup yields CDR1 SQVTM and CDR2 ANQGSEA. Using immunoSEQ multiplex PCR, the repertoire was profiled, and TCRdb retains in-frame clones only, with some absent. The sample lists around 1,100,000 clones, approximately 75% seen once, with 0.89% in the top ten. This clonotype was obtained from a man aged 18-30 years in good health. Some clones in this sample may be carry-over from other donors' samples. The chain links TRBV29-1 to TRBJ1-1, with unresolved D. The sequenced material came from memory CD4+ T cells from PBMCs. Indicated subset: CD45RA-negative fraction. Here the CDR3 reads CSVVHANTEAFF. The CDR3 nucleotides read TGCAGCGTTGTCCATGCAAACACTGAAGCTTTCTTT.